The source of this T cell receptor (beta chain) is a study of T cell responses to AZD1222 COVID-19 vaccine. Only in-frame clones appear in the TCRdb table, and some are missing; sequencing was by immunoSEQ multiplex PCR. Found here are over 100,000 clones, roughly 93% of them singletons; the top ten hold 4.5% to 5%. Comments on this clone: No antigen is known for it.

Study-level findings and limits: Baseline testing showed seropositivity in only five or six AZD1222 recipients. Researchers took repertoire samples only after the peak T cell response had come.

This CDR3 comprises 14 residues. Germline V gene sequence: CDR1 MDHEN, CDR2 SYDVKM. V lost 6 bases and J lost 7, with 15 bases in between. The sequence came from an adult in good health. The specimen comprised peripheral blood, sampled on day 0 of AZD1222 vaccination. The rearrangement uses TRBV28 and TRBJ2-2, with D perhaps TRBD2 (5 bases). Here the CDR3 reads CASSSTLEGGELFF. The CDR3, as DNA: TGTGCCAGCAGCTCGACCCTAGAGGGCGGGGAGCTGTTTTTT. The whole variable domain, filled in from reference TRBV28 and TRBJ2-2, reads DVKVTQSSRYLVKRTGEKVFLECVQDMDHENMFWYRQDPGLGLRLIYFSYDVKMKEKGDIPEGYSVSREKKERFSLILESASTNQTSMYLCASSSTLEGGELFFGEGSRLTVL.